A selection of T cell receptor beta chains follows, all from one sample in a study of T-cell memory formation after mild COVID-19. MiXCR, run by TCRdb on the 5' RACE reads, gives a single entry per CDR3 protein. The sample lists some 45,000 distinct CDR3 sequences; roughly 27% were seen once. What was sequenced was PBMCs or a T cell subset sorted from them (not recorded which). All receptors come from a young man who had mild COVID-19 (a few samples of this study predate the infection). Cell type and time point are not known. Each CDR3 is given with its conserved first and last residue. The D gene is left open where the match is weak. Rows give clone size only sometimes, using once, few, many, or a class for an expanded clone.

cdr3_nt	cdr3_aa	clone_size	v_call	j_call	d_call
TGTGCCAGCAGCCCCGAGGGGGGGCTGACCGGGGAGCTGTTTTTT	CASSPEGGLTGELFF	-	TRBV7-6	TRBJ2-2	-
TGTGCCAGCAGCCGGGACAGGGCAATCTATGGCTACACCTTC	CASSRDRAIYGYTF	-	TRBV5-5	TRBJ1-2	TRBD1
TGTGCCAGCAGCTTACGTCTAGCGGGGGAGGAAGATACGCAGTATTTT	CASSLRLAGEEDTQYF	few	TRBV7-9	TRBJ2-3	TRBD2
TGTGCCAGCAGTTTTGGGCCTAATGAAGCTTTCTTT	CASSFGPNEAFF	-	TRBV12-3/TRBV12-4	TRBJ1-1	-
TGCGCCAGCAGCCAAGAATGGGACAGGGACTATGGCTACACCTTC	CASSQEWDRDYGYTF	-	TRBV4-3	TRBJ1-2	TRBD1
TGTGCCAGCAGCGTAGGGACGCGCAGCACAGATACGCAGTATTTT	CASSVGTRSTDTQYF	few	TRBV9	TRBJ2-3	-
TGTGCCAGCAGCCGACTGAACACCGGGGAGCTGTTTTTT	CASSRLNTGELFF	-	TRBV3-1	TRBJ2-2	-
TGTGCCAGCAGTTTTAGACTAGCGCCCACCGGGGAGCTGTTTTTT	CASSFRLAPTGELFF	-	TRBV12-3/TRBV12-4	TRBJ2-2	TRBD2
TGCGCCAGCAGCCAAGATTCAGGGGGCGGTTGCAATGAGCAGTTCTTC	CASSQDSGGGCNEQFF	-	TRBV4-1	TRBJ2-1	TRBD1
TGCGCCAGCAGTCAATCCCTTACTGGGACAGGGGACCGGCGTGCCTACAATGAGCAGTTCTTC	CASSQSLTGTGDRRAYNEQFF	few	TRBV23-1	TRBJ2-1	TRBD1
TGTGCCAGCAGTTACCAGACCGGGGAGCTGTTTTTT	CASSYQTGELFF	-	TRBV6-5	TRBJ2-2	-
TGTGCCAGCAGCTTGGGCAGCGGGCACACAGATACGCAGTATTTT	CASSLGSGHTDTQYF	-	TRBV7-8	TRBJ2-3	-
TGCAGTGCTAGAGATCGGCGGGGGCTCACAGATACGCAGTATTTT	CSARDRRGLTDTQYF	many	TRBV20-1	TRBJ2-3	-
TGTGCCAGCAGTGAAGGGGAGGGGGCGGACGAGCAGTACTTC	CASSEGEGADEQYF	few	TRBV6-1	TRBJ2-7	-
TGTGCCGCGGAGGACCAGGGCTATGGCTACACCTTC	CAAEDQGYGYTF	-	TRBV7-9	TRBJ1-2	-
TGCGCCAGCAGCCAAGATCGGGGCAGATTCTACGAGCAGTACTTC	CASSQDRGRFYEQYF	-	TRBV4-3	TRBJ2-7	-
TGTGCCAGCAGCTTAGTGGGGCTTGTAGCGGGGGGCACAGATACGCAGTATTTT	CASSLVGLVAGGTDTQYF	few	TRBV7-2	TRBJ2-3	TRBD2
TGTGCCAGCAGCTTTCAGGGGAGGGAAGAGACCCAGTACTTC	CASSFQGREETQYF	few	TRBV7-9	TRBJ2-5	-
TGTGCCAGCAGCGTAGTAGCGGAGTCGACAGATACGCAGTATTTT	CASSVVAESTDTQYF	-	TRBV9	TRBJ2-3	-
TGTGCCAGCAGCTTAGCAGGGGGTGATGGCTACACCTTC	CASSLAGGDGYTF	few	TRBV7-6	TRBJ1-2	-
TGTGCCAGCAGCCCCCGACAGGGCCCGTCCACAGATACGCAGTATTTT	CASSPRQGPSTDTQYF	-	TRBV7-9	TRBJ2-3	TRBD1
TGTGCCAGCAGCTTAGTAGGGGGCGCGAACACCGGGGAGCTGTTTTTT	CASSLVGGANTGELFF	-	TRBV7-2	TRBJ2-2	TRBD1
TGTGCCAGCAGCCTGCGGGGGGATCAAGAGACCCAGTACTTC	CASSLRGDQETQYF	few	TRBV5-6	TRBJ2-5	TRBD2
TGTGCCAGCAGTGAACCCGGGACAAGGGACACTGAAGCTTTCTTT	CASSEPGTRDTEAFF	-	TRBV5-8	TRBJ1-1	-
TGTGCCAGCAGCTTAGAGGGGGTGCCACTCCTGAAAGATACGCAGTATTTT	CASSLEGVPLLKDTQYF	few	TRBV7-3	TRBJ2-3	-
TGTGCCAGCAGCACCTCCTACGGGGAGCAGTACTTC	CASSTSYGEQYF	-	TRBV5-4	TRBJ2-7	-
TGTGCCAGCAGAGCCGGGCTCTACAATGAGCAGTTCTTC	CASRAGLYNEQFF	-	TRBV6-2/TRBV6-3	TRBJ2-1	-
TGTGCCAGCAGTTTAGGGTACGACTACGAGCAGTACTTC	CASSLGYDYEQYF	few	TRBV27	TRBJ2-7	-
TGCGCCAGCAGCGACAGGGAGGAGCAGTTCTTC	CASSDREEQFF	-	TRBV4-1	TRBJ2-1	TRBD1
TGCAGCGCCGGACCCAATGGAGAGACCCAGTACTTC	CSAGPNGETQYF	-	TRBV29-1	TRBJ2-5	-
TGCAGTGCTAGTGGATGGGGAGACACCGGGGAGCTGTTTTTT	CSASGWGDTGELFF	-	TRBV20-1	TRBJ2-2	-
TGTGCCAGCAGCCAGGAGACAGGGGAGCCCGGGGAGCTGTTTTTT	CASSQETGEPGELFF	-	TRBV4-2	TRBJ2-2	TRBD1
TGCGCCAGCAGCCAAGAACTAGCGGGGGGCCCCCAGGAGACCCAGTACTTC	CASSQELAGGPQETQYF	-	TRBV4-1	TRBJ2-5	TRBD2
TGTGCCAGCAGAGCCCGGGGGGAGCAGAACACTGAAGCTTTCTTT	CASRARGEQNTEAFF	-	TRBV6-5	TRBJ1-1	-
TGTGCCAGCAGCTTAAGACAGGGGGCCTATGAGCAGTTCTTC	CASSLRQGAYEQFF	many	TRBV7-6	TRBJ2-1	TRBD1
TGTGCCAGAAGCTTAGGGCCGGGGGGCAGCTCCTACAATGAGCAGTTCTTC	CARSLGPGGSSYNEQFF	-	TRBV5-3	TRBJ2-1	-
TGCGCCAGCAGCCCCGACCGACTAGCGGGGGTCACCGGGGAGCTGTTTTTT	CASSPDRLAGVTGELFF	-	TRBV4-1	TRBJ2-2	TRBD2
TGTGCCAGCAGTCGTATCGGACGGATGGATACGCAGTATTTT	CASSRIGRMDTQYF	-	TRBV6-5	TRBJ2-3	-
TGCAGCGTTGAAGGTCAGGGGGAAAACACCATATATTTT	CSVEGQGENTIYF	few	TRBV29-1	TRBJ1-3	TRBD1
TGTGCCAGCAGCCCACAACAGGGTTTAGGGACTGAAGCTTTCTTT	CASSPQQGLGTEAFF	-	TRBV7-2	TRBJ1-1	-
TGTGCCAGCAGTTACCCTTTGGGGGGTTCGGCGAACACCGTGGAGCTGTTTTTT	CASSYPLGGSANTVELFF	-	TRBV6-6	TRBJ2-2	-